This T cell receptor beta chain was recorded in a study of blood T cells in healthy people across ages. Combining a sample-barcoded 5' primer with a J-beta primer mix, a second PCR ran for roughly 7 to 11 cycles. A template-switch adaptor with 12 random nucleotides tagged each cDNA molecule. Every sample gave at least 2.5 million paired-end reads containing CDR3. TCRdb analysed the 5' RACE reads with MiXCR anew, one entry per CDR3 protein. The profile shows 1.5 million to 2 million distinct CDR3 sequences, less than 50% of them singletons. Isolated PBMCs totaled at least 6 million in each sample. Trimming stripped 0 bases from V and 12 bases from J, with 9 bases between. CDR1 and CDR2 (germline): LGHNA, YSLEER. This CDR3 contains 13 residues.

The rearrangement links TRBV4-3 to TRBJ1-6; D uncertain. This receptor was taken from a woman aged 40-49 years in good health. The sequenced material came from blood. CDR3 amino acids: CASSQDRGLPLHF. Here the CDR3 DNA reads TGCGCCAGCAGCCAAGATAGAGGACTACCCCTCCACTTT.